This T cell receptor beta chain came from a study of CXCR3-negative and CXCR3-positive naive CD8 T cells. Germline-derived CDR1 and CDR2 are MDHEN and SYDVKM. The CDR3 sequence is 15 residues long. The study made its TRB cDNA libraries by 5' RACE, adding UMI labels. After re-calling the 5' RACE reads, TCRdb lists one entry per CDR3 protein, DNA absent. The sample totals some 39,000 distinct CDR3 sequences; its top ten clones hold around 1.9%. The sequence was obtained from a human donor in good health. Some clones in this sample may be carry-over from other donors' samples. Sequenced: naive CXCR3- CD8+ T cells from blood. Noted subset: CD45RO-CCR7+CD27+CD95- naive CD8+ T cells lacking CXCR3 (TNR3-). V usage is TRBV28 and J usage is TRBJ2-7; the TRBD1 assignment by TCRdb is unverifiable without DNA. The CDR3 reads CASSSPPRGTYEQYF.